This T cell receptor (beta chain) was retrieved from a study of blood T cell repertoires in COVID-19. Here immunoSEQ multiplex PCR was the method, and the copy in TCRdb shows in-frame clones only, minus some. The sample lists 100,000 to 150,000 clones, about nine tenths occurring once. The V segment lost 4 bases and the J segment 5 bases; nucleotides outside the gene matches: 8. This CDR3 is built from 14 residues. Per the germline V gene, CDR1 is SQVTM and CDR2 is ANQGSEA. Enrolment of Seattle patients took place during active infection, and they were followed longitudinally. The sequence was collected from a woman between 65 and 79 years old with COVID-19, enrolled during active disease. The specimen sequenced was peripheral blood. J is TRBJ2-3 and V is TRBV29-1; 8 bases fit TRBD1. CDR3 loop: CSVGRQGLGDTQYF. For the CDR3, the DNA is TGCAGCGTTGGGAGACAGGGGCTGGGAGATACGCAGTATTTT.